The rows below give T cell receptor beta chains drawn from one sample of a study of OX40 agonist ivuxolimab in advanced cancers. The method was immunoSEQ multiplex PCR; TCRdb's version includes in-frame clones alone and lacks a portion of them. This sample has over 85,000 clones, with roughly 87% found just once. The source material was CD4+ or CD8+ T cells sorted from blood, sampled in a trial of the OX40 agonist ivuxolimab. Source of these receptors: an adult with an advanced solid tumor such as melanoma, head and neck, liver or kidney cancer. CDR3s include the opening cysteine and the closing phenylalanine or tryptophan. A D gene is named only where the DNA matches it firmly. Clone size is shown for a subset of rows, as once, few, many or a class of expanded clone.

clone size: -; D gene: TRBD1; V gene: TRBV18; J gene: TRBJ2-2; CDR3 DNA: TGTGCCAGCTCACCAAGGACAGGGGTTAACACCGGGGAGCTGTTTTTT; CDR3 protein: CASSPRTGVNTGELFF
clone size: -; D gene: -; V gene: TRBV12-5; J gene: TRBJ1-5; CDR3 DNA: TGTGCTAGTGGTTTGATGGACCGGGACATTAATCAGCCCCAGCATTTT; CDR3 protein: CASGLMDRDINQPQHF
clone size: once; D gene: -; V gene: TRBV10-3; J gene: TRBJ2-7; CDR3 DNA: TGTGCCATCAGTGAGTCGTCGGGGGCCCACGAGCAGTACTTC; CDR3 protein: CAISESSGAHEQYF
clone size: -; D gene: TRBD2; V gene: TRBV5-4; J gene: TRBJ2-7; CDR3 DNA: TGTGCCAGCAGCTCTGCGGGGGGGAGCGAGCAGTACTTC; CDR3 protein: CASSSAGGSEQYF
clone size: -; D gene: TRBD2; V gene: TRBV28; J gene: TRBJ2-7; CDR3 DNA: TGTGCCAGCAGCTCCCAGCGGGAGATTGCAAGGGAGCAGTACTTC; CDR3 protein: CASSSQREIAREQYF
clone size: -; D gene: TRBD1; V gene: TRBV4-1; J gene: TRBJ1-4; CDR3 DNA: TGCGCCAGCAGCCAAGCCCCGACCGGGACAGTTAATGAAAAACTGTTTTTT; CDR3 protein: CASSQAPTGTVNEKLFF
clone size: -; D gene: TRBD2; V gene: TRBV2; J gene: TRBJ2-3; CDR3 DNA: TGTGCCAGCAGCGTTAGCGGGGGGGCCCCAGATACGCAGTATTTT; CDR3 protein: CASSVSGGAPDTQYF
clone size: -; D gene: -; V gene: TRBV5-1; J gene: TRBJ2-7; CDR3 DNA: TGCGCCAGCAGCTTGGAAGTCAGATCCTACGAGCAGTACTTC; CDR3 protein: CASSLEVRSYEQYF
clone size: -; D gene: TRBD2; V gene: TRBV4-1; J gene: TRBJ2-1; CDR3 DNA: TGCGCCAGCAGCCAAGATCGACTAGCGGGAGGGGACAATGAGCAGTTCTTC; CDR3 protein: CASSQDRLAGGDNEQFF
clone size: once; D gene: TRBD1; V gene: TRBV5-8; J gene: TRBJ2-7; CDR3 DNA: TGTGCCAGCAGCTTGCCCCCCCAGGGACAGGGTACCTACGAGCAGTACTTC; CDR3 protein: CASSLPPQGQGTYEQYF
clone size: -; D gene: -; V gene: TRBV15; J gene: TRBJ2-4; CDR3 DNA: TGTGCCACCAGCAGAGGGAGGGAGGCCGACAAAAACATTCAGTACTTC; CDR3 protein: CATSRGREADKNIQYF
clone size: -; D gene: -; V gene: TRBV27; J gene: TRBJ1-5; CDR3 DNA: TGTGCCAGCACTAAGGATCAGCCCCAGCATTTT; CDR3 protein: CASTKDQPQHF
clone size: -; D gene: -; V gene: TRBV7-3; J gene: TRBJ1-1; CDR3 DNA: TGTGCCAGCAGCCCCTCAGGGAGCACTGAAGCTTTCTTT; CDR3 protein: CASSPSGSTEAFF
clone size: few; D gene: -; V gene: TRBV7-9; J gene: TRBJ1-2; CDR3 DNA: TGTGCCAGCAGCTTGGGGGTGCGAGGCTACACCTTC; CDR3 protein: CASSLGVRGYTF
clone size: few; D gene: TRBD1; V gene: TRBV30; J gene: TRBJ1-2; CDR3 DNA: TGTGCCTGCCGCCGTCAGGGGGCAAATGGCTACACCTTC; CDR3 protein: CACRRQGANGYTF
clone size: -; D gene: -; V gene: TRBV4-3; J gene: TRBJ2-3; CDR3 DNA: TGCGCCAGCAGCCAAGATGTATCGGTCGGCGGCACAGATACGCAGTATTTT; CDR3 protein: CASSQDVSVGGTDTQYF
clone size: -; D gene: -; V gene: TRBV30; J gene: TRBJ1-3; CDR3 DNA: TGTGCCTGGTCTGGGACTGGAAACACCATATATTTT; CDR3 protein: CAWSGTGNTIYF
clone size: -; D gene: -; V gene: TRBV7-2; J gene: TRBJ2-7; CDR3 DNA: TGTGCCAGCAGCTTAACGGCAGGGACCTACGAGCAGTACTTC; CDR3 protein: CASSLTAGTYEQYF
clone size: -; D gene: TRBD1; V gene: TRBV5-1; J gene: TRBJ1-1; CDR3 DNA: TGCGCCAGCAGCCCGCGGGCGGGACAGGGAAACACTGAAGCTTTCTTT; CDR3 protein: CASSPRAGQGNTEAFF
clone size: once; D gene: -; V gene: TRBV19; J gene: TRBJ1-3; CDR3 DNA: TGTGCCAGTAGTCTAGACAGGCCGCACTCTGGAAACACCATATATTTT; CDR3 protein: CASSLDRPHSGNTIYF
clone size: -; D gene: -; V gene: TRBV4-3; J gene: TRBJ1-4; CDR3 DNA: TGCGCCAGCAGCCAAGACGGACTCCAGGTAGAAAAACTGTTTTTT; CDR3 protein: CASSQDGLQVEKLFF
clone size: -; D gene: TRBD1; V gene: TRBV30; J gene: TRBJ1-2; CDR3 DNA: TGTGCCCGAACCCCCGGGGGACAGGGGTTCTATGGCTACACCTTC; CDR3 protein: CARTPGGQGFYGYTF
clone size: -; D gene: TRBD2; V gene: TRBV11-2; J gene: TRBJ2-7; CDR3 DNA: TGTGCCAGCAGCTTCTCCGTGGGGGAGGGTACCTCCTACGAGCAGTACTTC; CDR3 protein: CASSFSVGEGTSYEQYF
clone size: -; D gene: -; V gene: TRBV10-3; J gene: TRBJ1-5; CDR3 DNA: TGTGCCATCAGTGATTCCCCGAACGGCAATCAGCCCCAGCATTTT; CDR3 protein: CAISDSPNGNQPQHF
clone size: -; D gene: TRBD2; V gene: TRBV5-4; J gene: TRBJ2-5; CDR3 DNA: TGTGCCAGCAGCCCCGGGACTAGCGGGACCAACCAAGAGACCCAGTACTTC; CDR3 protein: CASSPGTSGTNQETQYF
clone size: -; D gene: TRBD2; V gene: TRBV7-3; J gene: TRBJ2-1; CDR3 DNA: TGTGCCAGCAGCTTCAGCGGGAGATCGGAAGAGCAGTTCTTC; CDR3 protein: CASSFSGRSEEQFF
clone size: once; D gene: -; V gene: TRBV4-3; J gene: TRBJ2-1; CDR3 DNA: TGCGCCAGCAGCCAAGACAGAATCGCGCGGATGGATGAGCAGTTCTTC; CDR3 protein: CASSQDRIARMDEQFF
clone size: -; D gene: -; V gene: TRBV4-2; J gene: TRBJ1-1; CDR3 DNA: TGTGCCAGCAGCTTGGGGGATATCGGCACTGAAGCTTTCTTT; CDR3 protein: CASSLGDIGTEAFF
clone size: -; D gene: -; V gene: TRBV14; J gene: TRBJ2-3; CDR3 DNA: TGTGCCAGCAGCCAAACTGTCGTGCGCGATACGCAGTATTTT; CDR3 protein: CASSQTVVRDTQYF
clone size: -; D gene: TRBD2; V gene: TRBV7-3; J gene: TRBJ2-1; CDR3 DNA: TGTGCCAGCAGCACCACTAGCGAGGGAACCAATGAGCAGTTCTTC; CDR3 protein: CASSTTSEGTNEQFF
clone size: -; D gene: TRBD1; V gene: TRBV18; J gene: TRBJ1-5; CDR3 DNA: TGTGCCAGCTCGCCCCAGAGTACAGGGGTTCAGCCCCAGCATTTT; CDR3 protein: CASSPQSTGVQPQHF
clone size: -; D gene: -; V gene: TRBV13; J gene: TRBJ1-1; CDR3 DNA: TGTGCCAGCAGACGAGTGGGGACGGACAGTGAAGCTTTCTTT; CDR3 protein: CASRRVGTDSEAFF
clone size: -; D gene: -; V gene: TRBV7-2; J gene: TRBJ1-2; CDR3 DNA: TGTGCCAGCAGCGCTTCGACAGAGAACTATGGCTACACCTTC; CDR3 protein: CASSASTENYGYTF
clone size: -; D gene: -; V gene: TRBV28; J gene: TRBJ1-5; CDR3 DNA: TGTGCCAGCAGTTTGGGGGGCGGCAATCAGCCCCAGCATTTT; CDR3 protein: CASSLGGGNQPQHF
clone size: -; D gene: -; V gene: TRBV11-2; J gene: TRBJ2-7; CDR3 DNA: TGTGCCAGCAACCCTTGGCCCGTCCCCACGGGATCCCTTTCCTACGAGCAGTACTTC; CDR3 protein: CASNPWPVPTGSLSYEQYF
clone size: -; D gene: -; V gene: TRBV10-3; J gene: TRBJ1-1; CDR3 DNA: TGTGCCATTCAGGGTCAGGCGAACACTGAAGCTTTCTTT; CDR3 protein: CAIQGQANTEAFF
clone size: -; D gene: -; V gene: TRBV10-3; J gene: TRBJ1-4; CDR3 DNA: TGTGCCATCAGCGAAAACCAGAAATTT; CDR3 protein: CAISENQKF
clone size: once; D gene: -; V gene: TRBV10-3; J gene: TRBJ2-7; CDR3 DNA: TGTGCCATCAGTGAGAGAAGAGTCCTCCTAAAGAACGAGCAGTACTTC; CDR3 protein: CAISERRVLLKNEQYF
clone size: -; D gene: -; V gene: TRBV19; J gene: TRBJ1-6; CDR3 DNA: TGTGCCAGTAGTACCCTGGACTTGGACGGTTCACCCCTCCACTTT; CDR3 protein: CASSTLDLDGSPLHF
clone size: -; D gene: -; V gene: TRBV29-1; J gene: TRBJ2-1; CDR3 DNA: TGCAGCGTTGAAGACAGGTCCTACAATGAGCAGTTCTTC; CDR3 protein: CSVEDRSYNEQFF
clone size: -; D gene: TRBD2; V gene: TRBV5-1; J gene: TRBJ2-1; CDR3 DNA: TGCGCCAGCAGCTTGATCGTAGCGGGGGGGCTTGATGAGCAGTTCTTC; CDR3 protein: CASSLIVAGGLDEQFF
clone size: once; D gene: -; V gene: TRBV19; J gene: TRBJ1-4; CDR3 DNA: TGTGCCAGTAGTCCCCGGCGTAATGAAAAACTGTTTTTT; CDR3 protein: CASSPRRNEKLFF
clone size: -; D gene: -; V gene: TRBV7-3; J gene: TRBJ2-1; CDR3 DNA: TGTGCCAGCAGTGCCGGGATAGGATCAGGTGAGCAGTTCTTC; CDR3 protein: CASSAGIGSGEQFF
clone size: -; D gene: -; V gene: TRBV11-2; J gene: TRBJ2-5; CDR3 DNA: TGTGCCAGCAGCTTAGAGCCCAGGGAAGAGACCCAGTACTTC; CDR3 protein: CASSLEPREETQYF
clone size: once; D gene: -; V gene: TRBV6-6; J gene: TRBJ1-1; CDR3 DNA: TGTGCCAGCAGTTCCACAGTCAGGGCCGGACCAGCTTTCTTT; CDR3 protein: CASSSTVRAGPAFF
clone size: -; D gene: -; V gene: TRBV5-1; J gene: TRBJ1-1; CDR3 DNA: TGCGCCAGCAGCTCCACAGCTTTCCTCCCTGAAGCTTTCTTT; CDR3 protein: CASSSTAFLPEAFF
clone size: -; D gene: -; V gene: TRBV5-1; J gene: TRBJ2-5; CDR3 DNA: TGCGCCAGCAGCTTTGGCAGGGCGGGTGGAGAGACCCAGTACTTC; CDR3 protein: CASSFGRAGGETQYF
clone size: -; D gene: -; V gene: TRBV9; J gene: TRBJ1-2; CDR3 DNA: TGTGCCAGCAGCGGTCTCGGGAAGACTCGCGGATATGGCTACACCTTC; CDR3 protein: CASSGLGKTRGYGYTF
clone size: -; D gene: TRBD1; V gene: TRBV25-1; J gene: TRBJ2-7; CDR3 DNA: TGTGCCAGCAGTCCCGGGACAGTCGGCTTATACGAGCAGTACTTC; CDR3 protein: CASSPGTVGLYEQYF
clone size: -; D gene: -; V gene: TRBV7-2; J gene: TRBJ2-3; CDR3 DNA: TGTGCCAGCAGCTTCGGAGGGTGGGATACGCAGTATTTT; CDR3 protein: CASSFGGWDTQYF
clone size: -; D gene: -; V gene: TRBV6-5; J gene: TRBJ1-1; CDR3 DNA: TGTGCCAGCAGTCCCGGGATAATTGGGAACACTGAAGCTTTCTTT; CDR3 protein: CASSPGIIGNTEAFF
clone size: -; D gene: -; V gene: TRBV9; J gene: TRBJ2-1; CDR3 DNA: TGTGCCAGCAGCGTAGCTGGAAATGAGCAGTTCTTC; CDR3 protein: CASSVAGNEQFF
clone size: -; D gene: -; V gene: TRBV7-2; J gene: TRBJ1-4; CDR3 DNA: TGTGCCAGCAGCTCAAGGCCGGGACGGAAGAATGAAAAACTGTTTTTT; CDR3 protein: CASSSRPGRKNEKLFF
clone size: -; D gene: -; V gene: TRBV29-1; J gene: TRBJ1-1; CDR3 DNA: TGCAGCGTTGAGGGGATACTCGGCTCTGAAGCTTTCTTT; CDR3 protein: CSVEGILGSEAFF
clone size: -; D gene: -; V gene: TRBV6-5; J gene: TRBJ2-3; CDR3 DNA: TGTGCCAGCAGTGCTTTGGATACGCAGTATTTT; CDR3 protein: CASSALDTQYF
clone size: -; D gene: -; V gene: TRBV28; J gene: TRBJ1-1; CDR3 DNA: TGTGCCAGCAGTCTTGGGGAGAACACTGAAGCTTTCTTT; CDR3 protein: CASSLGENTEAFF
clone size: -; D gene: -; V gene: TRBV19; J gene: TRBJ1-2; CDR3 DNA: TGTGCCAGTACCGATGAGGGGACGGGGGGCTACACCTTC; CDR3 protein: CASTDEGTGGYTF
clone size: -; D gene: -; V gene: TRBV29-1; J gene: TRBJ1-3; CDR3 DNA: TGCAGCGTTGAGAATCAGGAAAGAGGAAACACCATATATTTT; CDR3 protein: CSVENQERGNTIYF
clone size: -; D gene: -; V gene: TRBV4-2; J gene: TRBJ1-1; CDR3 DNA: TGTGCCAGCAGCCCGAGGGGACAGAACACTGAAGCTTTCTTT; CDR3 protein: CASSPRGQNTEAFF